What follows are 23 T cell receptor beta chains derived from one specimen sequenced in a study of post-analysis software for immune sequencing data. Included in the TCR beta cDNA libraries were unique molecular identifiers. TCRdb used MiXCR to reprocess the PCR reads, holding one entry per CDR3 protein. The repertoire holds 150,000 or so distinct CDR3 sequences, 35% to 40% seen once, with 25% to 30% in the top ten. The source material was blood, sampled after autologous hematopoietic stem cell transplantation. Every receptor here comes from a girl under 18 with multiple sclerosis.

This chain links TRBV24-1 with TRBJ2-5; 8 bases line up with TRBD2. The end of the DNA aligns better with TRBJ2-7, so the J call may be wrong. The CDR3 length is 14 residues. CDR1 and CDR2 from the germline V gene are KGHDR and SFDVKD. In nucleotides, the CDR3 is TGTGCCACCAGGGGAGCGGGAGCCCCCTACGAGCAGTACTTC. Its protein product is CATRGAGAPYEQYF.

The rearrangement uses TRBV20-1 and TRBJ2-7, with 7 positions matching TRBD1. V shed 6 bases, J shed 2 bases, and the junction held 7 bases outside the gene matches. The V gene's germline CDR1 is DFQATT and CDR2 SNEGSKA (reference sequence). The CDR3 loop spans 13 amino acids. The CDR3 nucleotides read TGCAGTGCGGAACAGGGGCTTACCTACGAGCAGTACTTC. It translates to CSAEQGLTYEQYF.

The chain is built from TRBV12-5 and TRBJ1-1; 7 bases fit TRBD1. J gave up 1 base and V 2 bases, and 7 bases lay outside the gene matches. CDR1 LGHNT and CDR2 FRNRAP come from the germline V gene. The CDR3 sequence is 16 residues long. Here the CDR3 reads CASGLPQQGWNTEAFF. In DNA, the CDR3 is TGTGCTAGTGGTTTGCCTCAACAGGGGTGGAACACTGAAGCTTTCTTT.

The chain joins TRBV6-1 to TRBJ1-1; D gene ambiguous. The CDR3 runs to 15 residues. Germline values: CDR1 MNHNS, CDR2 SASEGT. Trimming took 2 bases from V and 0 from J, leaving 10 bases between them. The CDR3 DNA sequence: TGTGCCAGCAGTGAAATGGCGGGGATGAACACTGAAGCTTTCTTT. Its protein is CASSEMAGMNTEAFF.

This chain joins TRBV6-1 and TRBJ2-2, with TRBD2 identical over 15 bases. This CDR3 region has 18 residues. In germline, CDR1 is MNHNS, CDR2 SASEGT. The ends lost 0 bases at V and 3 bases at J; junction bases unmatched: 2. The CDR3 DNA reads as TGTGCCAGCAGTGAAGCAGGACTAGCGGGAGGGTACACCGGGGAGCTGTTTTTT. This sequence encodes CASSEAGLAGGYTGELFF.

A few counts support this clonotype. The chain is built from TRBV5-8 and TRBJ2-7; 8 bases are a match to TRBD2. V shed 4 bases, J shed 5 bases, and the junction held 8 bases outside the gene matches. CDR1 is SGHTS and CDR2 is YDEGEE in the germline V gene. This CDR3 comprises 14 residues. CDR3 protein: CASSPTSEGDEQYF. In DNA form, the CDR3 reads TGTGCCAGCAGCCCGACTAGCGAAGGTGACGAGCAGTACTTC.

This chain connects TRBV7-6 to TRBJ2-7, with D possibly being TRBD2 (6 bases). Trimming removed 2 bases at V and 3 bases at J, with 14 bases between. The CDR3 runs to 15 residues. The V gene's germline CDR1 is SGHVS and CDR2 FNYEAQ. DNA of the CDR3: TGTGCCAGCAGCTTAAGGAGGGGCCCTATCTACGAGCAGTACTTC. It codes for CASSLRRGPIYEQYF. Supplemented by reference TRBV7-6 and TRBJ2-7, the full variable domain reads GAGVSQSPRYKVTKRGQDVALRCDPISGHVSLYWYRQALGQGPEFLTYFNYEAQQDKSGLPNDRFSAERPEGSISTLTIQRTEQRDSAMYRCASSLRRGPIYEQYFGPGTRLTVT.

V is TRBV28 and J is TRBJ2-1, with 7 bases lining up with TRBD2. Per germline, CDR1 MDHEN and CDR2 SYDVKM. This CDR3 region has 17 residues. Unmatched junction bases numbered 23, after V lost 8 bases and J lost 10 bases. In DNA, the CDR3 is TGTGCCAGCCACCAAGGACTAGAACCATTCCTTGGGGCGGAGCAGTTCTTC. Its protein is CASHQGLEPFLGAEQFF.

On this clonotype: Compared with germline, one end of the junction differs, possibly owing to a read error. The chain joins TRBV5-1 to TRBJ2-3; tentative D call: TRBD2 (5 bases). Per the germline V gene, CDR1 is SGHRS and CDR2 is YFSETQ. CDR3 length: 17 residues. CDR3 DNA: TGCGCCAGCAGCTTGCCCGACACTGGACTCGGCACAGATTCGCAGTATTTT. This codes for CASSLPDTGLGTDSQYF.

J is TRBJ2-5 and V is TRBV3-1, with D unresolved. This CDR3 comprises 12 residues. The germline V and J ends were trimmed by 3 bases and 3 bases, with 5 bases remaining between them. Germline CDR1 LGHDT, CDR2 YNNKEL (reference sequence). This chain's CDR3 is CASSQPKETQYF. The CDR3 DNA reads TGTGCCAGCAGCCAGCCCAAAGAGACCCAGTACTTC.

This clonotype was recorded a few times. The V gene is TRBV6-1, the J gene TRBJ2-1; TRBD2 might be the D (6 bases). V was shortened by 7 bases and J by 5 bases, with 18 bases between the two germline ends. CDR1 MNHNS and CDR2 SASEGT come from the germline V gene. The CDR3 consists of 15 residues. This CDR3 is CASTNGGGGHNEQFF. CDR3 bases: TGTGCCAGCACCAATGGGGGAGGCGGGCACAATGAGCAGTTCTTC.

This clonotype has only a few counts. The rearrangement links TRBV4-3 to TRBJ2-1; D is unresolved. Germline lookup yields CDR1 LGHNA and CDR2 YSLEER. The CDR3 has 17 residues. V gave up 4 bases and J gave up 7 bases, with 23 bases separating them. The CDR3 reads CASSPSLVAQSTNEQFF. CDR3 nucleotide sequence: TGCGCCAGCAGCCCCTCTCTCGTAGCTCAATCCACTAATGAGCAGTTCTTC.

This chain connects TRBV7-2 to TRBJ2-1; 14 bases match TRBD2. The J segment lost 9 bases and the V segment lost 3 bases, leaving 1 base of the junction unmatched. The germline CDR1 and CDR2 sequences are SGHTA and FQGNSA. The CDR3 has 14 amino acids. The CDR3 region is CASSFGLAGGEQFF. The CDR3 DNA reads TGTGCCAGCAGCTTTGGACTAGCGGGAGGTGAGCAGTTCTTC.

The CDR3 reads CASSRTGGAGGQYF. In nucleotides, the CDR3 is TGTGCCAGCAGCCGGACAGGGGGTGCGGGGGGGCAGTACTTC. The chain links TRBV7-2 to TRBJ2-5; tentatively, D is TRBD1 (10 bases). V dropped 5 bases and J dropped 11 bases, with 21 bases sitting between them. CDR1 SGHTA and CDR2 FQGNSA come from the germline V gene. This CDR3 contains 14 residues.

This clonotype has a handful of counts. As DNA, the CDR3 is TGTGCCAGCAGCTCTAGCGGGACAGGAGCTAACTATGGCTACACCTTC. The encoded protein is CASSSSGTGANYGYTF. The V and J genes are TRBV7-9 and TRBJ1-2, with 8 bases fitting TRBD1. CDR3 length: 16 amino acids. Germline CDR1 and CDR2: SEHNR and FQNEAQ (reference sequence). The junction had 7 bases not matched to a gene; V was cut back by 4 bases and J by 0 bases.

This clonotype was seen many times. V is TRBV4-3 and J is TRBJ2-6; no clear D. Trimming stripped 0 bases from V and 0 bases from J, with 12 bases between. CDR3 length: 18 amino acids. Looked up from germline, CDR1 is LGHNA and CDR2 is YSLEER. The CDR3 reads CASSQEPLWDSGANVLTF. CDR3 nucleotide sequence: TGCGCCAGCAGCCAAGAACCGTTGTGGGACTCTGGGGCCAACGTCCTGACTTTC.

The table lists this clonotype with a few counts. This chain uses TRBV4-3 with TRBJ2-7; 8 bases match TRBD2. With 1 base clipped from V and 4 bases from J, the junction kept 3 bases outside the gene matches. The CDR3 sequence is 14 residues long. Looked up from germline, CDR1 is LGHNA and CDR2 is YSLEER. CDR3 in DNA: TGCGCCAGCAGCCAAGCGGGAGGGTTGTACGAGCAGTACTTC. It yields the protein CASSQAGGLYEQYF.

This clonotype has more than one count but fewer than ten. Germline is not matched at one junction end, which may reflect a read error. The DNA for the CDR3 is TGTGCTAGCAGCCCGCGGACGGACGGCCCCTACAATGAGCAGTTCTTC. Encoded protein: CASSPRTDGPYNEQFF. The chain employs TRBV7-7 and TRBJ2-1; D is unclear. Germline values: CDR1 SSHAT, CDR2 FNYEAQ (reference sequence). This CDR3 has 16 amino acids.

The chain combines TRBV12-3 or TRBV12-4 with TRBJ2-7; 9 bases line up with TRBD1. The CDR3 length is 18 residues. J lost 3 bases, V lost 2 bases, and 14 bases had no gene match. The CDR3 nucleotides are TGTGCCAGCAGTTTACCCGGGACAGGGAAGCTCCCTTACTACGAGCAGTACTTC. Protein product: CASSLPGTGKLPYYEQYF.

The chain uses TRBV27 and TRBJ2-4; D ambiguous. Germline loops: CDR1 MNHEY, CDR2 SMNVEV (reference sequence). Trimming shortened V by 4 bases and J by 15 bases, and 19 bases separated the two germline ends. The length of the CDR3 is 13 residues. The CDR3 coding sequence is TGTGCCAGCAGTTCGACAAACCGACCGAGACCGTACTTC. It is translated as CASSSTNRPRPYF.

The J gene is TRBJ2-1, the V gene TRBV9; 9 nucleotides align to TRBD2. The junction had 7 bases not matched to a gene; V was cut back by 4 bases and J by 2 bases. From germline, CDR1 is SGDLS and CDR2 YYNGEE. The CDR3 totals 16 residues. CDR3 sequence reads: CASSPPGTSPYNEQFF. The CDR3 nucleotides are TGTGCCAGCAGCCCCCCCGGGACTAGCCCCTACAATGAGCAGTTCTTC.

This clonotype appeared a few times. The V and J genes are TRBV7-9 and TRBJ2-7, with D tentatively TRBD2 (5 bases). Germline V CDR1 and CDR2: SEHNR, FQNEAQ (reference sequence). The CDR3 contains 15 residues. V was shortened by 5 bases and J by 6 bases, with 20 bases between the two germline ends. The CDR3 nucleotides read TGTGCCAGCAGCGCAGGTGCGGGTTTAGTAGCCGAGCAGTACTTC. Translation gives CASSAGAGLVAEQYF.

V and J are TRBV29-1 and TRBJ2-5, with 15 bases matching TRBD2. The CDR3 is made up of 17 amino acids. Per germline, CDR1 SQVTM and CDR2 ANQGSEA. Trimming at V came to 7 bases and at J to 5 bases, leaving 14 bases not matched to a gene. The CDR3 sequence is CSAEQGLAGGPYETQYF. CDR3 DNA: TGCAGCGCCGAACAAGGACTAGCGGGAGGGCCGTATGAGACCCAGTACTTC.